The clone carrying this T cell receptor (beta chain) was seen just once. This specimen belongs to a study of T cell changes during pregnancy in multiple sclerosis. Sequenced by immunoSEQ multiplex PCR; TCRdb stores in-frame clones only, minus some. The table has just under 65,000 clones, roughly 87% seen once. This receptor was obtained from a female donor in good health, enrolled as a control in a pregnancy study. The sequencing here drew on peripheral blood, taken in the second trimester of pregnancy.

The CDR3 nucleotides read TGTGCCAGCAGCACCATAGCGGCATACCAAGAGACCCAGTACTTC. It is translated as CASSTIAAYQETQYF. The chain carries TRBV14 and TRBJ2-5; a weak D match, TRBD2 (6 bases). This CDR3 spans 15 amino acids. V was cut by 5 bases and J by 0 bases, with 13 bases left in between. CDR1 is SGHDN and CDR2 is FVKESK in the germline V gene. Complete variable domain (other parts from reference TRBV14 and TRBJ2-5): EAGVTQFPSHSVIEKGQTVTLRCDPISGHDNLYWYRRVMGKEIKFLLHFVKESKQDESGMPNNRFLAERTGGTYSTLKVQPAELEDSGVYFCASSTIAAYQETQYFGPGTRLLVL.